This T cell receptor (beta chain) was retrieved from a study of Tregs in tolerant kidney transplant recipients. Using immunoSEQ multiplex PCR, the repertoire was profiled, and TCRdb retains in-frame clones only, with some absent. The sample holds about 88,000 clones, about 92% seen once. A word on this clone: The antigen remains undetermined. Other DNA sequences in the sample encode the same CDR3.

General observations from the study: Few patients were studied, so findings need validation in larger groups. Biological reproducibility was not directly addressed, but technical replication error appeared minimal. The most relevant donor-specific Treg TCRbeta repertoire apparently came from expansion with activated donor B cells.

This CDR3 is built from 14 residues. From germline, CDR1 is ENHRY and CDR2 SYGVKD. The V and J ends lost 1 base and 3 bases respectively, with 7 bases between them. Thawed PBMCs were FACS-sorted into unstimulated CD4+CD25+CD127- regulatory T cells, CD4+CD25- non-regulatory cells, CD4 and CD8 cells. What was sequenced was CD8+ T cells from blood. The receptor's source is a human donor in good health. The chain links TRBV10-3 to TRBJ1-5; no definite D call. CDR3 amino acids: CAISEYRDNQPQHF. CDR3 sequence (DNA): TGTGCCATCAGTGAGTACCGGGACAATCAGCCCCAGCATTTT.